The 25 T cell receptor beta chains below all came from one sample that was sequenced in a study of cytomegalovirus exposure and HLA in healthy donors. A multiplex PCR was run with 60 Vbeta primers and 13 Jbeta primers. Method: immunoSEQ multiplex PCR; TCRdb's copy keeps in-frame clones and lacks some. The sample carries around 150,000 clones, 77% recorded once. Sequenced sample: PBMCs. Receptors originate from a male donor in good health and CMV-seropositive.

This rearrangement joins TRBV9 to TRBJ2-7; D is unresolved. In germline, CDR1 is SGDLS, CDR2 YYNGEE. The CDR3 is made up of 16 amino acids. Trimming cost V 4 bases and J 0 bases, with 17 bases left between them. The CDR3 loop reads CASSTSEAEHSYEQYF. CDR3 sequence (DNA): TGTGCCAGCAGCACCTCAGAGGCTGAGCACTCCTACGAGCAGTACTTC. Based on the CDR3 plus reference TRBV9 and TRBJ2-7, the full variable domain is DSGVTQTPKHLITATGQRVTLRCSPRSGDLSVYWYQQSLDQGLQFLIQYYNGEERAKGNILERFSAQQFPDLHSELNLSSLELGDSALYFCASSTSEAEHSYEQYFGPGTRLTVT.

The chain joins TRBV10-3 to TRBJ1-2; weak D call: TRBD1 (5 bases). Per germline, CDR1 ENHRY and CDR2 SYGVKD. The CDR3 is 13 residues long. V was clipped by 4 bases and J by 5 bases, with 11 bases between them. The CDR3 DNA follows: TGTGCCATCAGTGGGGACGGGGGGTATGGCTACACCTTC. The encoded protein is CAISGDGGYGYTF.

This sequence joins TRBV9 and TRBJ2-7; the D is unclear. V was trimmed by 3 bases and J by 7 bases, leaving 23 bases between them. Looked up from germline, CDR1 is SGDLS and CDR2 is YYNGEE. This CDR3 comprises 16 residues. This chain's CDR3 is CASSGGSPVNKNEQYF. CDR3 sequence (DNA): TGTGCCAGCAGCGGTGGTTCTCCGGTAAATAAGAATGAGCAGTACTTC.

The chain is built from TRBV9 and TRBJ2-5; 11 bases agree with TRBD2. Germline V lookup: CDR1 SGDLS, CDR2 YYNGEE. The junction had 3 bases not matched to a gene; V was cut back by 4 bases and J by 1 base. The CDR3 has 15 amino acids. In nucleotides, the CDR3 is TGTGCCAGCAGCAGAACTAGCGGGGGCCAAGAGACCCAGTACTTC. Its protein product is CASSRTSGGQETQYF.

This CDR3 reads CASSGGQSSYEQYF. Here the CDR3 DNA reads TGTGCCAGCAGTGGGGGACAGAGCTCCTACGAGCAGTACTTC. This chain connects TRBV7-3 to TRBJ2-7; 7 nucleotides match TRBD1. Germline loops: CDR1 SGHTA, CDR2 FQGTGA. The J segment lost 0 bases and the V segment lost 6 bases, leaving 5 bases of the junction unmatched. This CDR3 region has 14 residues.

V is TRBV5-4 and J is TRBJ1-6; D is perhaps TRBD1 (5 bases). The CDR3 has 14 residues. CDR1 is SGHNT, CDR2 YYREEE, per germline (reference sequence). V lost 6 bases and J lost 7, with 14 bases in between. The CDR3 loop reads CASTPDRVNSPLHF. The CDR3 region has the DNA TGTGCCAGCACCCCAGACAGAGTCAATTCACCCCTCCACTTT.

The J gene is TRBJ2-1, the V gene TRBV2; D gene uncertain. This CDR3 is built from 13 residues. Germline V lookup: CDR1 SNHLY, CDR2 FYNNEI. Trimming left V 2 bases short and J 8 bases short, with 10 bases between. CDR3 residues: CASSESHIDEQFF. The CDR3, as DNA: TGTGCCAGCAGTGAATCCCACATCGATGAGCAGTTCTTC.

This chain joins TRBV27 and TRBJ1-5; maybe TRBD1 (5 bases). The CDR3 extends over 13 amino acids. Trimming left V 2 bases short and J 7 bases short, with 9 bases between. The germline V gene has CDR1 MNHEY and CDR2 SMNVEV (reference sequence). The CDR3 DNA is TGTGCCAGCAGTTTAGCGGGACGGCAGCCCCAGCATTTT. Protein sequence: CASSLAGRQPQHF.

The chain joins TRBV6-6 to TRBJ1-4; a weak D match, TRBD1 (5 bases). Germline lookup yields CDR1 MNHNY and CDR2 SVGAGI (reference sequence). V gave up 2 bases and J gave up 5 bases, with 9 bases separating them. This CDR3 has 14 amino acids. The CDR3 DNA is TGTGCCAGCAGTTACGCAGGGCTGAATGAAAAACTGTTTTTT. Amino acid sequence: CASSYAGLNEKLFF.

The chain carries TRBV6-5 and TRBJ2-7; possibly TRBD2 for D (5 bases). The ends were cut back, 2 bases at V and 7 bases at J, with 15 bases in the middle. There are 14 residues in the CDR3. Germline values: CDR1 MNHEY, CDR2 SVGAGI. CDR3 nucleotide sequence: TGTGCCAGCAGTTACGAGGGTCGGCCGAGTGAGCAGTACTTC. Amino acid sequence: CASSYEGRPSEQYF.

J is TRBJ2-7 and V is TRBV18, with 9 bases that match TRBD1. CDR1 is KGHSH, CDR2 LQKENI, per germline. The V segment lost 3 bases and the J segment 5 bases; nucleotides outside the gene matches: 8. The CDR3 is made up of 15 amino acids. The CDR3 loop is CASSPPGQGRDEQYF. The CDR3 bases are TGTGCCAGCTCACCCCCGGGACAGGGAAGGGACGAGCAGTACTTC.

The chain employs TRBV5-1 and TRBJ2-1, with a tentative D call TRBD2 (5 bases). This CDR3 region has 15 residues. Germline CDR1 and CDR2: SGHRS and YFSETQ. The V end was cut by 5 bases, the J end by 4 bases, with 16 bases between. Written as DNA, the CDR3 is TGCGCCAGCAGTTTCGACTATAGCCCTTACAATGAGCAGTTCTTC. It specifies CASSFDYSPYNEQFF. The whole variable domain, filled in from reference TRBV5-1 and TRBJ2-1, reads KAGVTQTPRYLIKTRGQQVTLSCSPISGHRSVSWYQQTPGQGLQFLFEYFSETQRNKGNFPGRFSGRQFSNSRSEMNVSTLELGDSALYLCASSFDYSPYNEQFFGPGTRLTVL.

V is TRBV2 and J is TRBJ1-2, with 7 bases aligning to TRBD1. Germline CDR1 SNHLY, CDR2 FYNNEI. V was pared by 2 bases and J by 7 bases, with 1 base of the junction left unmatched. The CDR3 runs 12 residues. The CDR3 reads CASSEQGGGYTF. Here the CDR3 DNA reads TGTGCCAGCAGTGAACAGGGGGGTGGCTACACCTTC.

This clone turned up a few times. This sample includes further DNA sequences coding for the same CDR3. The rearrangement links TRBV19 to TRBJ2-1; D is unresolved. CDR3 length: 15 residues. Germline V lookup: CDR1 LNHDA, CDR2 SQIVND (reference sequence). The V end lost 3 bases, the J end lost 0 bases, and 9 bases lay between the germline ends. In nucleotides, the CDR3 is TGTGCCAGTAGTATTGGGCCATCCTCCTACAATGAGCAGTTCTTC. It specifies CASSIGPSSYNEQFF.

This chain links TRBV6-5 with TRBJ2-1; TRBD1 is a possible D gene (6 bases). V was cut by 5 bases and J by 3 bases, with 11 bases left in between. Germline assignment: CDR1 MNHEY and CDR2 SVGAGI. The CDR3 loop spans 14 amino acids. CDR3 nucleotide sequence: TGTGCCAGCAGTCCTAGGGGGTTCTACAATGAGCAGTTCTTC. Amino acids: CASSPRGFYNEQFF.

V is TRBV2 and J is TRBJ2-3; 10 bases agree with TRBD2. CDR1 is SNHLY and CDR2 is FYNNEI in the germline V gene. V was clipped by 6 bases and J by 3 bases; unmatched bases: 3. CDR3 size: 14 residues. Here the CDR3 reads CASSWTSGTDTQYF. CDR3 coding DNA: TGTGCCAGCAGCTGGACTAGCGGTACAGATACGCAGTATTTT.

The J gene is TRBJ2-1, the V gene TRBV6-6; D is possibly TRBD1 (5 bases). Germline V CDR1 and CDR2: MNHNY, SVGAGI (reference sequence). Trimming took off 6 bases at V and 5 bases at J, with 17 bases between the two ends. This CDR3 is built from 15 residues. CDR3 in amino acids: CASRDGPGIHNEQFF. The CDR3 DNA follows: TGTGCCAGCAGGGACGGGCCAGGGATACACAATGAGCAGTTCTTC.

The gene calls are TRBV19 and TRBJ1-5; no reliable D call. The germline V and J ends were trimmed by 7 bases and 0 bases, with 13 bases remaining between them. Per the germline V gene, CDR1 is LNHDA and CDR2 is SQIVND (reference sequence). The CDR3 has 15 amino acids. The CDR3 nucleotides read TGTGCCAGTACAAGGCAGGTTCATAGCAATCAGCCCCAGCATTTT. It specifies CASTRQVHSNQPQHF. Complete variable domain (other parts from reference TRBV19 and TRBJ1-5): DGGITQSPKYLFRKEGQNVTLSCEQNLNHDAMYWYRQDPGQGLRLIYYSQIVNDFQKGDIAEGYSVSREKKESFPLTVTSAQKNPTAFYLCASTRQVHSNQPQHFGDGTRLSIL.

The V call is TRBV6-5, the J call TRBJ1-1, with TRBD1 matching over 7 bases. Trimming cost V 6 bases and J 0 bases; bases outside gene matches: 4. In germline, CDR1 is MNHEY, CDR2 SVGAGI. The CDR3 contains 14 residues. CDR3 nucleotides: TGTGCCAGCAGATCCGGGACAGTGAACACTGAAGCTTTCTTT. It is translated as CASRSGTVNTEAFF.

The rearrangement joins TRBV6-5 to TRBJ2-5; TRBD2 aligns across 7 bases. Germline assignment: CDR1 MNHEY and CDR2 SVGAGI. This CDR3 comprises 16 residues. J was trimmed by 11 bases and V by 2 bases; bases with no gene match: 17. In DNA form, the CDR3 reads TGTGCCAGCAGTTACCCGGTCGGGAGGTCTCCGGGAGAGCAGTACTTC. This gives the protein CASSYPVGRSPGEQYF.

This clone was observed a few times. J is TRBJ2-1 and V is TRBV9; 7 nucleotides align to TRBD2. Germline values: CDR1 SGDLS, CDR2 YYNGEE. The ends lost 5 bases at V and 6 bases at J; junction bases unmatched: 8. CDR3 length: 14 amino acids. CDR3 amino acids: CASSGGGSLNEQFF. As DNA, the CDR3 is TGTGCCAGCAGTGGGGGGGGGTCTCTCAATGAGCAGTTCTTC. Combining the CDR3 with reference TRBV9 and TRBJ2-1 gives the whole variable domain DSGVTQTPKHLITATGQRVTLRCSPRSGDLSVYWYQQSLDQGLQFLIQYYNGEERAKGNILERFSAQQFPDLHSELNLSSLELGDSALYFCASSGGGSLNEQFFGPGTRLTVL.

The V and J genes are TRBV6-1 and TRBJ2-3, with D perhaps TRBD2 (5 bases). Trimming took 5 bases from V and 6 from J, leaving 9 bases between them. There are 12 residues in the CDR3. Germline assignment: CDR1 MNHNS and CDR2 SASEGT. CDR3 region: CASSRGRDTQYF. DNA of the CDR3: TGTGCCAGCAGTCGAGGGCGGGATACGCAGTATTTT.

This clone occurred a few times. The V call is TRBV9, the J call TRBJ2-1; 8 nucleotides line up with TRBD2. This CDR3 region has 15 residues. Germline V gene data show CDR1 as SGDLS and CDR2 as YYNGEE. With V trimmed by 0 bases and J by 5 bases, 4 bases remained unmatched. This CDR3 is CASSVGRRGDNEQFF. The CDR3 region has the DNA TGTGCCAGCAGCGTAGGGAGGCGGGGGGACAATGAGCAGTTCTTC.

The rearrangement joins TRBV7-8 to TRBJ1-6; weak D call: TRBD1 (5 bases). Germline V gene lookup returns CDR1 SGHVS and CDR2 FQNEAQ. V gave up 3 bases and J gave up 7 bases, with 10 bases separating them. CDR3 length equals 14 residues. The CDR3: CASSFRRDNSPLHF. CDR3 nucleotides: TGTGCCAGCAGCTTTAGGAGGGACAATTCACCCCTCCACTTT.

This clone has only a few counts. This chain uses TRBV4-3 with TRBJ2-1; 10 bases fit TRBD2. Trimming at V came to 5 bases and at J to 5 bases, leaving 3 bases not matched to a gene. The CDR3 runs to 14 residues. The germline gives CDR1 LGHNA, CDR2 YSLEER. CDR3 sequence reads: CASSRTSGNNEQFF. The DNA for the CDR3 is TGCGCCAGCAGCAGGACTAGCGGTAACAATGAGCAGTTCTTC.